The source of this TCR beta chain is a study of post-analysis software for immune sequencing data. cDNA libraries for TCR beta contained unique molecular identifiers. TCRdb passed the PCR reads through MiXCR, listing each CDR3 protein once. The sample carries roughly 800,000 distinct CDR3 sequences, about 32% recorded once. Study findings and constraints: About five TRBV segments, including TRBV5-6, TRBV5-1 and TRBV20-1, were more frequent in patients than controls. When the samples were clustered directly with F measure, those that had been prepared in the same batch showed strong co-clustering.

The CDR3 consists of 15 residues. CDR1 and CDR2 from the germline V gene are DFQATT and SNEGSKA (reference sequence). Losses at the gene ends were 6 bases for V and 2 bases for J; bases not matched to a gene: 8. This clonotype was counted between two and nine times. No antigen is known for it. The sequenced material came from blood. The chain recombines TRBV20-1 with TRBJ2-1; 9 bases are shared with TRBD2. The receptor's source is a girl aged 10-17 years with multiple sclerosis. CDR3 amino acids: CSAPGAGGPYNEQFF. DNA of the CDR3: TGCAGTGCACCCGGGGCGGGAGGGCCCTACAATGAGCAGTTCTTC.